This T cell receptor beta chain was recorded in a study of shared clonotypes between healthy human individuals. V was clipped by 4 bases and J by 5 bases, with 15 bases between them. Germline-derived CDR1 and CDR2 are SGHNT and YYREEE (reference sequence). This CDR3 has 14 amino acids. Study findings and constraints: Limitation of the genetic and exposure-history diversity represented came from the few donors. Naive subsets tended to show greater estimated richness than memory subsets. It was observed that roughly 5.4% of naive CD4 clonotypes were shared across several donors.

The material for each subset, its genomic DNA, was split evenly across several immunoSEQ plates. Some clones are missing from TCRdb's copy, which holds only in-frame ones; the method was immunoSEQ multiplex PCR. The table includes millions of clones, just over 90% detected once. A word on this clone: Antigen unknown.

The chain employs TRBV5-4 and TRBJ2-5, with a possible D match to TRBD2 (6 bases). The clonotype originates from a man aged 18 to 30 in good health. Some clones in this sample may be carry-over from other donors' samples. The sample consisted of naive CD4+ T cells from PBMCs. Subset given: CD45RA+ positively selected. DNA for the CDR3: TGTGCCAGCAGCCCGGCGGGGCCCAGGGAGACCCAGTACTTC. Its protein is CASSPAGPRETQYF.